This entry features one T cell receptor (beta chain) sequence. The target antigen is unknown. This record comes from a study of OX40 agonist ivuxolimab in advanced cancers. Study-wide results and caveats: Relative to CD4+, CD8+ T cells held more expanded clones on average. At doses 0.1 to 3.0 mg/kg, CD4+ and CD8+ clones expanded.

Trimming cost V 2 bases and J 3 bases, with 15 bases left between them. CDR3 length: 15 residues. Germline V gene sequence: CDR1 SGHDT, CDR2 YYEEEE. Measured with immunoSEQ multiplex PCR; TCRdb has only the in-frame clones, and not every one. The sample has about 77,000 clones, 81% seen once. Sequences were derived from CD4+ or CD8+ T cells sorted from blood, sampled in a trial of the OX40 agonist ivuxolimab. The TCR originated in an adult with an advanced solid tumor such as melanoma, head and neck, liver or kidney cancer. The rearrangement links TRBV5-6 to TRBJ2-7; D gene uncertain. The CDR3 here is CASSLYHPSGYEQYF. In nucleotides, the CDR3 is TGTGCCAGCAGCTTATACCACCCATCGGGCTACGAGCAGTACTTC. Full variable domain (rest looked up from reference TRBV5-6 and TRBJ2-7): DAGVTQSPTHLIKTRGQQVTLRCSPKSGHDTVSWYQQALGQGPQFIFQYYEEEERQRGNFPDRFSGHQFPNYSSELNVNALLLGDSALYLCASSLYHPSGYEQYFGPGTRLTVT.